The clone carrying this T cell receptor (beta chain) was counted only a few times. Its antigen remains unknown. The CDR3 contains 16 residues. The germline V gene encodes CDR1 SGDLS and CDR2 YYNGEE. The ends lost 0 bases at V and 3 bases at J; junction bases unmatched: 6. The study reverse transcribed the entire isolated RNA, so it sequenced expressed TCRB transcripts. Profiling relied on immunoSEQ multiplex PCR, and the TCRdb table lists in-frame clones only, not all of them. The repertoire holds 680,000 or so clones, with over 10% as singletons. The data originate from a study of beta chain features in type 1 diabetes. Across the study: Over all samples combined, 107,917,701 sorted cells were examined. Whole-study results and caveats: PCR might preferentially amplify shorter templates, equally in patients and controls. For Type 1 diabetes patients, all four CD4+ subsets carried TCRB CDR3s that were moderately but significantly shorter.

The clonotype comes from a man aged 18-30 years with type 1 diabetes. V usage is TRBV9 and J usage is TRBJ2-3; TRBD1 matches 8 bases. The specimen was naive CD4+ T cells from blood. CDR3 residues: CASSVVTGGKTDTQYF. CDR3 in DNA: TGTGCCAGCAGCGTAGTCACAGGGGGTAAGACAGATACGCAGTATTTT.